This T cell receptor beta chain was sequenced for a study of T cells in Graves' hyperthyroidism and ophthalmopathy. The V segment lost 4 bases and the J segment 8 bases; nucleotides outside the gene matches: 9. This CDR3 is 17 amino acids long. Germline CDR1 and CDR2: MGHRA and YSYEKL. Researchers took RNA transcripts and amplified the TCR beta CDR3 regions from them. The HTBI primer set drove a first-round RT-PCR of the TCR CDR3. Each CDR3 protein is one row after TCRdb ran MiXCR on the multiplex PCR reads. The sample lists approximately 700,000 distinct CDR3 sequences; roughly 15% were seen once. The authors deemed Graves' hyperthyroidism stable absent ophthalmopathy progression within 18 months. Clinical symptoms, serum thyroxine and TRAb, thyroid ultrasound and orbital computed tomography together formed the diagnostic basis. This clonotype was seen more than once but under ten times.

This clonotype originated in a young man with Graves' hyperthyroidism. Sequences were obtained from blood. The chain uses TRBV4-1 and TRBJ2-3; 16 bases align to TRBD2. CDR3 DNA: TGCGCCAGCAGCCCGGGACTAGCGGGAGGGCCCGGAGGTACGCAGTATTTT. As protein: CASSPGLAGGPGGTQYF.